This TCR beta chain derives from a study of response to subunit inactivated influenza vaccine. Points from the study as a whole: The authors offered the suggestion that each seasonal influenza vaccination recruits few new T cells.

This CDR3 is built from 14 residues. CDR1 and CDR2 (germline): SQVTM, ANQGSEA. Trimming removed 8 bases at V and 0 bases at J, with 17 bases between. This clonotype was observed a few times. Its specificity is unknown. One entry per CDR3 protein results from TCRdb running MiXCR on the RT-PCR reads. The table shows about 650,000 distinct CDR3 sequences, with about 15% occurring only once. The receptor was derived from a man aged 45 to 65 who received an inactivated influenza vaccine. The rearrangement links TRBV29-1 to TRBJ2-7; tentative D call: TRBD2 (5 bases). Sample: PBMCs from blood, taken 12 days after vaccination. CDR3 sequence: CSIPGNISSYEQYF. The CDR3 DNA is TGCAGCATTCCGGGGAACATCTCCTCCTACGAGCAGTACTTC.